The T cell receptor beta chain described here comes from a study of post-analysis software for immune sequencing data. Tagging with unique molecular identifiers was a feature of the TCR beta cDNA libraries. TCRdb itself ran the PCR reads through MiXCR, one entry per CDR3 protein. The data show some 370,000 distinct CDR3 sequences, with approximately 33% seen just once and around an eighth held by the top ten. Comments on this clonotype: Its antigen is unidentified.

Study-level findings and limits: TRBV segments more frequent in patients than in controls numbered roughly 5 and included TRBV5-6, TRBV5-1 and TRBV20-1.

Germline V CDR1 and CDR2: SGHRS, YFSETQ. The CDR3 runs 17 residues. V shed 0 bases, J shed 9 bases, and the junction held 12 bases outside the gene matches. The V and J genes are TRBV5-1 and TRBJ2-2; 9 bases align to TRBD1. The clonotype was recovered from a girl aged 5 to 17 with multiple sclerosis. Sequenced material: blood. CDR3 DNA: TGCGCCAGCAGCTTGGAGGGACAGGGCACGATCTCCAGGGAGCTGTTTTTT. Its translation: CASSLEGQGTISRELFF.